The 16 T cell receptor beta chains listed next were all sequenced from one sample in a study of STAT3 mutations in large granular lymphocyte leukemia. Broader study findings: In T-cell large granular lymphocyte leukemia, about half of patients showed multiple immunodominant subclonotypes.

What these receptors recognize is not known. Generated by immunoSEQ multiplex PCR, the TCRdb table keeps only in-frame clones and is missing some. The repertoire consists of about 20,000 clones, with approximately 90% occurring once and the leading ten covering about 45%. The sample was peripheral blood mononuclear cells. The receptor source for this set is a man in his sixties with T-cell large granular lymphocyte leukemia. Some clones in this sample may be carry-over from other donors' samples.

V is TRBV10-3 and J is TRBJ2-3; the match to TRBD2 covers 10 bases. The germline V gene encodes CDR1 ENHRY and CDR2 SYGVKD. After removal of 6 bases from V and 5 bases from J, the junction contained 8 bases not matched to a gene. This CDR3 has 15 amino acids. The CDR3 nucleotides read TGTGCCATCAGCCCAGCGGGAGGGCCGGGAGATACGCAGTATTTT. Protein sequence: CAISPAGGPGDTQYF.

The V call is TRBV7-9, the J call TRBJ1-3; D call uncertain. CDR1 and CDR2 (germline): SEHNR, FQNEAQ (reference sequence). V was trimmed by 1 base and J by 4 bases, leaving 8 bases between them. The CDR3 contains 14 residues. DNA of the CDR3: TGTGCCAGCAGCTTAGACGGGAGCGGAAACACCATATATTTT. As protein: CASSLDGSGNTIYF.

The chain carries TRBV9 and TRBJ1-5, with unresolved D. This CDR3 spans 15 amino acids. CDR1 is SGDLS, CDR2 YYNGEE, per germline. V was trimmed by 0 bases and J by 5 bases, leaving 12 bases between them. CDR3 in DNA: TGTGCCAGCAGCGTAGGGGTAGGACCTTATCAGCCCCAGCATTTT. Translation: CASSVGVGPYQPQHF.

This sequence joins TRBV11-3 and TRBJ2-5, with 8 bases identical to TRBD1. Per the germline V gene, CDR1 is SGHNT and CDR2 is YENEEA. With 5 bases clipped from V and 4 bases from J, the junction kept 9 bases outside the gene matches. The CDR3 length is 15 residues. CDR3 bases: TGTGCCAGCAGCCCTAGGACAGGGCGTTCAGAGACCCAGTACTTC. It specifies CASSPRTGRSETQYF.

In DNA, the CDR3 is TGTGCCAGCAGCCAAGACCAGATACAGGAGACCCAGTACTTC. Translated, it gives CASSQDQIQETQYF. V usage is TRBV4-2 and J usage is TRBJ2-5; D gene uncertain. CDR1 LGHNA and CDR2 YNFKEQ come from the germline V gene. This CDR3 spans 14 amino acids. V dropped 0 bases and J dropped 5 bases, with 10 bases sitting between them.

The chain is built from TRBV6-1 and TRBJ2-7; no reliable D call. V lost 5 bases, J lost 2 bases, and 10 bases lay in between. CDR1 and CDR2 from the germline V gene are MNHNS and SASEGT. CDR3 size: 13 residues. CDR3 loop: CASSRTSTYEQYF. The CDR3 DNA is TGTGCCAGCAGTAGGACCTCCACCTACGAGCAGTACTTC.

Concerning this clone: The same CDR3 is also encoded by other DNA sequences in this sample. V gene TRBV28 combines with J gene TRBJ1-2; D uncertain. The CDR3 is made up of 11 amino acids. V lost 5 bases and J lost 2, with 3 bases in between. Germline V gene data show CDR1 as MDHEN and CDR2 as SYDVKM. This chain's CDR3 is CASSGNYGYTF. CDR3 bases: TGTGCCAGCAGTGGGAACTATGGCTACACCTTC.

The chain combines TRBV18 with TRBJ1-2; 11 bases line up with TRBD1. With V trimmed by 2 bases and J by 8 bases, 13 bases remained unmatched. CDR1 is KGHSH and CDR2 is LQKENI in the germline V gene. CDR3 length: 17 amino acids. CDR3 amino acids: CASSPRLLGTGGEGYTF. The CDR3 region has the DNA TGTGCCAGCTCACCAAGACTCCTCGGGACAGGGGGTGAAGGCTACACCTTC.

V gene TRBV7-9 combines with J gene TRBJ1-3; D gene unclear. V dropped 1 base and J dropped 8 bases, with 6 bases sitting between them. Germline-derived CDR1 and CDR2 are SEHNR and FQNEAQ (reference sequence). This CDR3 has 12 residues. The CDR3 DNA is TGTGCCAGCAGCTTAGGGGTGGACACCATATATTTT. The encoded protein is CASSLGVDTIYF.

This chain connects TRBV5-6 to TRBJ2-3, with TRBD1 matching 9 bases. The J segment lost 5 bases and the V segment lost 4 bases, leaving 11 bases of the junction unmatched. The CDR3 spans 16 residues. From germline, CDR1 is SGHDT and CDR2 YYEEEE. CDR3 DNA: TGTGCCAGCAGCCCGCGCGGACAGGGGTTCATAGATACGCAGTATTTT. This translates into CASSPRGQGFIDTQYF.

V and J are TRBV7-2 and TRBJ2-2; D perhaps matches TRBD1 (6 bases). The CDR3 spans 13 residues. V dropped 5 bases and J dropped 6 bases, with 10 bases sitting between them. Germline values: CDR1 SGHTA, CDR2 FQGNSA. CDR3 sequence: CASSRNRAGELFF. The DNA for the CDR3 is TGTGCCAGCAGCCGTAACAGGGCCGGGGAGCTGTTTTTT.

The rearrangement links TRBV19 to TRBJ1-2, with D possibly TRBD1 on 6 matching bases. CDR1 is LNHDA and CDR2 is SQIVND in the germline V gene (reference sequence). V was clipped by 5 bases and J by 4 bases, with 14 bases between them. The CDR3 contains 14 residues. This CDR3 is CASSFSTGSYGYTF. The DNA of the CDR3 is TGTGCCAGTAGTTTCTCAACAGGGAGCTATGGCTACACCTTC. The whole variable domain, filled in from reference TRBV19 and TRBJ1-2, reads DGGITQSPKYLFRKEGQNVTLSCEQNLNHDAMYWYRQDPGQGLRLIYYSQIVNDFQKGDIAEGYSVSREKKESFPLTVTSAQKNPTAFYLCASSFSTGSYGYTFGSGTRLTVV.

Only one count was recorded for this clone. The chain combines TRBV10-3 with TRBJ2-2, with D tentatively TRBD2 (6 bases). The CDR3 covers 15 residues. Trimming took 4 bases from V and 1 from J, leaving 10 bases between them. Germline V gene lookup returns CDR1 ENHRY and CDR2 SYGVKD. The CDR3 DNA reads as TGTGCCATCAGTGTTGGAGCGGGGAACACCGGGGAGCTGTTTTTT. Its translation is CAISVGAGNTGELFF.

This clone has only one observation. The chain links TRBV9 to TRBJ2-7; weak D call: TRBD2 (6 bases). The V gene lost 0 bases and the J gene lost 3 bases, with 13 bases spanning the gap. Germline CDR1 is SGDLS and CDR2 is YYNGEE. The CDR3 has 15 amino acids. CDR3 DNA: TGTGCCAGCAGCGTAGGGAGGGCCGGACTCTACGAGCAGTACTTC. Translation: CASSVGRAGLYEQYF.

This rearrangement joins TRBV5-6 to TRBJ1-5, with no clear D. The CDR3 is made up of 13 amino acids. Looked up from germline, CDR1 is SGHDT and CDR2 is YYEEEE. The ends were cut back, 1 base at V and 2 bases at J, with 4 bases in the middle. The CDR3 bases are TGTGCCAGCAGCTTGTCTGGCAATCAGCCCCAGCATTTT. Translated, it gives CASSLSGNQPQHF.

The chain is built from TRBV5-1 and TRBJ2-7, with a possible D match to TRBD2 (6 bases). Trimming pared 4 bases from V and 3 bases from J, leaving 14 bases between. Germline V gives CDR1 SGHRS, CDR2 YFSETQ. This CDR3 spans 14 amino acids. For the CDR3, the DNA is TGCGCCAGCAGCCCCCCGGGAGCGTACTACGAGCAGTACTTC. This codes for CASSPPGAYYEQYF. Complete variable domain (other parts from reference TRBV5-1 and TRBJ2-7): KAGVTQTPRYLIKTRGQQVTLSCSPISGHRSVSWYQQTPGQGLQFLFEYFSETQRNKGNFPGRFSGRQFSNSRSEMNVSTLELGDSALYLCASSPPGAYYEQYFGPGTRLTVT.